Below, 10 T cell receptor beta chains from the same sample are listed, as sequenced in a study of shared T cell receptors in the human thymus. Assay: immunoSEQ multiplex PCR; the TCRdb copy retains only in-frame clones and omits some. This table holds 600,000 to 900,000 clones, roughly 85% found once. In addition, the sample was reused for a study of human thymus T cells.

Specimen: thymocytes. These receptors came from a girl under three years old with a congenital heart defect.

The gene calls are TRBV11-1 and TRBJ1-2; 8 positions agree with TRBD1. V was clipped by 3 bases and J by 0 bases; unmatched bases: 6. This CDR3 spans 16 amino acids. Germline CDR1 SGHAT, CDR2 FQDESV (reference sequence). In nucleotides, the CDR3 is TGTGCCAGCAGCTTGGACAGGGAATTCCCTAACTATGGCTACACCTTC. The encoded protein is CASSLDREFPNYGYTF.

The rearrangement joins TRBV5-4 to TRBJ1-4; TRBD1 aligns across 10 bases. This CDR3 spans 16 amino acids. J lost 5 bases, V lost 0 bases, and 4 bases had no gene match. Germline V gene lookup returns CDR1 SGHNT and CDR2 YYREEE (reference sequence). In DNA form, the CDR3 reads TGTGCCAGCAGCTTGGGGGACAGGGGTTCGAATGAAAAACTGTTTTTT. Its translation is CASSLGDRGSNEKLFF. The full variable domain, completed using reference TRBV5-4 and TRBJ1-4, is ETGVTQSPTHLIKTRGQQVTLRCSSQSGHNTVSWYQQALGQGPQFIFQYYREEENGRGNFPPRFSGLQFPNYSSELNVNALELDDSALYLCASSLGDRGSNEKLFFGSGTQLSVL.

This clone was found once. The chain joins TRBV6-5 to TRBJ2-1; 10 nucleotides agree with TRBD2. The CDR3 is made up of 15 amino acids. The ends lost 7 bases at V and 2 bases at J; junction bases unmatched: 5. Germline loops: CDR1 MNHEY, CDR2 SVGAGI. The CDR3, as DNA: TGTGCCAGCACCGAAACTAGCGGGGCCTACAATGAGCAGTTCTTC. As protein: CASTETSGAYNEQFF.

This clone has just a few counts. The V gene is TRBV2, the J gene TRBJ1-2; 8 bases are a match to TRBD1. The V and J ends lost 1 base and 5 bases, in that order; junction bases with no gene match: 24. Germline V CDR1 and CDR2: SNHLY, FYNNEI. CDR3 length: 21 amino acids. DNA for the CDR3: TGTGCCAGCAGTGAAGTCGTCCCCGAGCTGTGGGGGACAGGTGGTGGATATGGCTACACCTTC. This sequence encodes CASSEVVPELWGTGGGYGYTF.

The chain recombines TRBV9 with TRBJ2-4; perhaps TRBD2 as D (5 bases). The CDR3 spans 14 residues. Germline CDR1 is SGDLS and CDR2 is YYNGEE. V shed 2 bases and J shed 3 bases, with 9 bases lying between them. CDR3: CASSVGSNKNIQYF. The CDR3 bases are TGTGCCAGCAGCGTGGGGAGTAACAAAAACATTCAGTACTTC.

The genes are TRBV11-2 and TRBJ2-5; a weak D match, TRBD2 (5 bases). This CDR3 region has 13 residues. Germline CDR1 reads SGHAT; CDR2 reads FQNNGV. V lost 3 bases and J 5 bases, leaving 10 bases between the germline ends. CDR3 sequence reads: CASSLEDRETQYF. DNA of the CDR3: TGTGCCAGCAGCTTGGAGGATCGGGAGACCCAGTACTTC. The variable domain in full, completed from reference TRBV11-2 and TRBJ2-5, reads EAGVAQSPRYKIIEKRQSVAFWCNPISGHATLYWYQQILGQGPKLLIQFQNNGVVDDSQLPKDRFSAERLKGVDSTLKIQPAKLEDSAVYLCASSLEDRETQYFGPGTRLLVL.

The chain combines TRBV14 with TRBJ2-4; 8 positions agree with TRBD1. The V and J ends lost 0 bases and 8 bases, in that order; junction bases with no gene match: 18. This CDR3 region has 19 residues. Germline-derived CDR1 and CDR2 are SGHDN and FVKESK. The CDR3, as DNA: TGTGCCAGCAGCCAAGAGACCGAAACAGGGGGAGGTGGTTTTGACATTCAGTACTTC. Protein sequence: CASSQETETGGGGFDIQYF.

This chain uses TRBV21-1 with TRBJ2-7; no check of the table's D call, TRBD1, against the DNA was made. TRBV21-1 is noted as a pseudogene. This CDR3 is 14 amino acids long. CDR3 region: CASSKVRGQYEQYF. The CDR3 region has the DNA TGTGCCAGCAGCAAAGTTAGGGGTCAATACGAGCAGTACTTC.

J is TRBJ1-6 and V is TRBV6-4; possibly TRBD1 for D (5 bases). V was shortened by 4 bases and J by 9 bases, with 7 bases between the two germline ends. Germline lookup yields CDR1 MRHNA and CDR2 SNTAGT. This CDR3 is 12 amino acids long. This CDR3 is CASSGDSSPLHF. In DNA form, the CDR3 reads TGTGCCAGCAGTGGGGACTCTTCACCCCTCCACTTT.

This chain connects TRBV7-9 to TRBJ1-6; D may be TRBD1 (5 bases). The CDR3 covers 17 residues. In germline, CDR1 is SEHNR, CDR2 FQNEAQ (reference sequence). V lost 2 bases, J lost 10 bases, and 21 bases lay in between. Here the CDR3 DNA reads TGTGCCAGCAGCTTAAGGTTTCAGGGCTCCGGGGGATCACCCCTCCACTTT. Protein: CASSLRFQGSGGSPLHF.